This T cell receptor beta chain appears in the sequencing data of a study of blood T cell repertoires in COVID-19. Turning to the study itself: Nucleic acid was either cDNA or gDNA, and it came from T cells, B-cell-depleted T cells, or PBMCs.

In the source study's methods: Amplification with reference gene primers provided the estimates of nucleated cell counts. Sequencing used immunoSEQ multiplex PCR; TCRdb keeps in-frame clones, though not all of them. V and J calls and clone size are as listed in that table; D and trimming were resolved from the DNA. The sample shows roughly 76,000 clones, approximately 90% of them seen only once. The sample taken for sequencing was peripheral blood. This TCR derives from a man between 65 and 85 years old with active or convalescent COVID-19.

The CDR3 region is CAVRGGDRTRTGELFF. Here the CDR3 DNA reads TGTGCCGTCCGCGGCGGGGACAGGACCCGCACCGGGGAGCTGTTTTTT. The chain links TRBV28 to TRBJ2-2; 8 bases are a match to TRBD1. The CDR3 is 16 amino acids. Germline lookup yields CDR1 MDHEN and CDR2 SYDVKM. The V gene end was trimmed by 11 bases and the J gene end by 4 bases; junction bases not matched to a gene: 15.